The 10 T cell receptor beta chains in this list originate from one sample, sequenced in a study of blood T cell repertoires in COVID-19. Libraries were prepared by immunoSEQ multiplex PCR; TCRdb keeps only in-frame clonotypes and omits some of them. Found here are 350,000 to 550,000 clones, about 89% of them singletons; the top ten hold about 4.3%. The sequencing input was peripheral blood. The receptors here all came from a woman aged 25 to 39 with acute or convalescent COVID-19.

This clone appeared once. The gene calls are TRBV27 and TRBJ2-1, with 8 bases aligning to TRBD2. The CDR3 is 16 amino acids. Germline trimming cut 3 bases from V and 0 bases from J; bases unmatched to any gene: 4. Germline CDR1 and CDR2: MNHEY and SMNVEV (reference sequence). The CDR3 is CASSLSGGSSYNEQFF. CDR3 coding DNA: TGTGCCAGCAGTTTGAGCGGGGGTAGCTCCTACAATGAGCAGTTCTTC.

The chain combines TRBV4-2 with TRBJ2-2; 10 bases are a match to TRBD2. Trimming cost V 0 bases and J 5 bases; bases outside gene matches: 0. This CDR3 is 15 amino acids long. Germline V gene sequence: CDR1 LGHNA, CDR2 YNFKEQ. This CDR3 is CASSQELAGTGELFF. In DNA form, the CDR3 reads TGTGCCAGCAGCCAAGAACTAGCGGGGACCGGGGAGCTGTTTTTT.

This clone was recorded once. The chain uses TRBV5-1 and TRBJ2-3, with TRBD2 identical over 14 bases. CDR3 length equals 16 residues. V shed 4 bases, J shed 8 bases, and the junction held 9 bases outside the gene matches. CDR1 and CDR2 from the germline V gene are SGHRS and YFSETQ. CDR3 bases: TGCGCCAGCAGCCGAACGACTAGCGGGGGGGCCGGTACGCAGTATTTT. Protein: CASSRTTSGGAGTQYF.

The genes are TRBV23-1 and TRBJ2-3; no reliable D call. TRBV23-1 is classed as an ORF, of uncertain function. Trimming pared 8 bases from V and 1 base from J, leaving 16 bases between. The CDR3 is 15 amino acids. The CDR3 loop reads CASDEIPRGTDTQYF. The CDR3 DNA sequence: TGCGCCAGCGATGAGATACCAAGAGGCACAGATACGCAGTATTTT.

This clone was seen only once. The chain is built from TRBV24-1 and TRBJ1-6; D not certain. Germline V lookup: CDR1 KGHDR, CDR2 SFDVKD. Between the trimmed V and J ends, which lost 4 bases and 6 bases, there was a span of 9 bases. This CDR3 contains 14 residues. This CDR3 reads CATSDLLPNSPLHF. The CDR3 region has the DNA TGTGCCACCAGTGACCTTCTACCTAATTCACCCCTCCACTTT.

This clone was found once. The chain employs TRBV2 and TRBJ2-7; 10 nucleotides agree with TRBD1. There are 15 residues in the CDR3. The germline CDR1 and CDR2 sequences are SNHLY and FYNNEI. V lost 4 bases, J lost 5 bases, and 8 bases stayed unmatched. The DNA of the CDR3 is TGTGCCAGCAGTGGCCGGGACAGGGGTTTCCACGAGCAGTACTTC. It encodes CASSGRDRGFHEQYF.

This rearrangement joins TRBV13 to TRBJ2-3; 13 positions agree with TRBD2. Trimming removed 5 bases from V and 10 bases from J; junction bases left unmatched: 9. Germline loops: CDR1 PRHDT, CDR2 FYEKMQ (reference sequence). This CDR3 has 15 amino acids. The CDR3 DNA is TGTGCCAGCAGCCCACCTCGGACTAGCGGGGGTGCGCAGTATTTT. Protein: CASSPPRTSGGAQYF.

This sequence joins TRBV11-2 and TRBJ2-7; D possibly corresponds to TRBD1 (6 bases). Germline CDR1 and CDR2: SGHAT and FQNNGV. V lost 0 bases and J 2 bases, leaving 8 bases between the germline ends. CDR3 size: 14 residues. The CDR3 region has the DNA TGTGCCAGCAGCTTAGATCCAGGGGCCTACGAGCAGTACTTC. Translating gives CASSLDPGAYEQYF.

V and J are TRBV5-1 and TRBJ1-4; D gene uncertain. V gave up 4 bases and J gave up 12 bases, with 13 bases separating them. Germline loops: CDR1 SGHRS, CDR2 YFSETQ. The CDR3 is 12 residues long. The chain's CDR3 is CASSPGFNELFF. The CDR3 nucleotides are TGCGCCAGCAGCCCCGGGTTCAATGAACTGTTTTTT.

The chain carries TRBV4-1 and TRBJ1-5, with 11 positions matching TRBD1. This CDR3 comprises 15 residues. Trimming removed 3 bases from V and 5 bases from J; junction bases left unmatched: 3. Per the germline V gene, CDR1 is MGHRA and CDR2 is YSYEKL. This chain's CDR3 is CASSHRTGGDQPQHF. For the CDR3, the DNA is TGCGCCAGCAGCCACCGGACAGGGGGCGATCAGCCCCAGCATTTT.